This T cell receptor beta chain is drawn from a study of T cells after posttransplantation cyclophosphamide (TCRdb year 2016). As for the study more broadly: T cell repertoire reconstitution was tracked by TRB sequencing after myeloablative bone marrow transplantation in which posttransplantation cyclophosphamide was used as GVHD prophylaxis. Samples from roughly 32 PTCy-treated patients, along with samples from 16 of their related bone marrow donors, underwent antigen receptor sequencing. Blood from all 35 or so PTCy patients with 1-year posttransplant specimens was subjected to TRB sequencing. Up to 3 additional blood samples from 2 to 5.2 years after transplant were also TRB-sequenced in 3 patients, as was pretransplant blood from a handful of patients. Because TRA and TRB clonality correlated tightly in fewer than ten samples, the subsequent TCR analyses were limited to TRB only. Public TRB sequences were compared against a database of over 3,000 sequences linked to responses to pathogens, tumor antigens, self-antigens and alloantigens.

Genomic DNA was the input for TRB sequencing, which was run either with the immunoSEQ assay at survey resolution or with the hsTCRB kit. Concerning the study's data processing: The immunoSEQ software handled initial read processing, and the LymphoSeq R package was used for repertoire analyses. Clonality was calculated as 1 minus normalized Shannon entropy, and the Gini coefficient was also calculated for each TRB dataset. Phenotypes of unsorted samples were inferred by mapping TRB sequences from sorted subsets of the recipient or donor onto unsorted samples of the same recipient. As stored in TCRdb, this immuneACCESS dataset retains in-frame rearrangements with V and J assigned. A fraction of the clones does not appear; measured against another copy, unresolved V genes explain less than half of the discrepancy, and the remainder lacks a known reason. The DNA was the basis for D and trimming; V, J and clone size are from that table. The sample counts some 40,000 clones, each observed more than once. About 6% of the sample comes from the top ten.

Related bone marrow donors provided peripheral blood samples on the day of marrow donation. Peripheral blood and bone marrow mononuclear cells were isolated by Ficoll-Hypaque density centrifugation and were cryopreserved. This clone was counted at least ten times. Its antigen is still unknown. No per-base quality is available; no much larger clone lies one base away. V was cut back by 0 bases and J by 4 bases, leaving a gap of 10 bases between them. CDR1 LGHNA and CDR2 YSLEER were looked up in the germline V gene. Including the terminal cysteine and phenylalanine, the CDR3 comprises 16 residues. Solely the CDR3 DNA is kept, with 48 bases framed from the first base. Broad study findings and their caveats: Across around 48 patients, recipient CMV seropositivity and CMV reactivation were highly associated with TRB clonality; PTCy diversity was similar to CNI/methotrexate controls. Donor-recipient similarity was low at 1-2 months but increased during the first year, and donor CD8+ memory clones often dominated later blood repertoires. The TRB repertoires of T cells infiltrating skin or the GI tract showed only limited overlap with the TRB repertoires found in blood.

The sample taken for sequencing was PBMCs. The chain links TRBV4-3 with TRBJ1-6; the D gene cannot be resolved reliably. This clonotype originated in a young man in good health and a related stem cell transplant donor. The CDR3 region has the sequence CASSQDMQRYNSPLHF. The nucleotides are TGCGCCAGCAGCCAAGATATGCAACGGTATAATTCACCCCTCCACTTT.